Below are 25 T cell receptor beta chains sequenced from a single sample in a study of neoadjuvant anti-PD-1 for oral cavity cancer. As for time point: after neoadjuvant nivolumab, at surgical resection. Here immunoSEQ multiplex PCR was the method, and the copy in TCRdb shows in-frame clones only, minus some. Found here are more than 20,000 clones, 26% of them singletons; the top ten hold about 16%. Sequencing was performed on tumor tissue, taken after nivolumab (anti-PD-1) treatment. The source is a person aged 40-85 years with oral cavity squamous cell carcinoma.

V gene TRBV9 combines with J gene TRBJ1-5; 8 nucleotides match TRBD1. V was pared by 4 bases and J by 7 bases, with 7 bases of the junction left unmatched. Per germline, CDR1 SGDLS and CDR2 YYNGEE. The CDR3 length is 14 residues. The DNA of the CDR3 is TGTGCCAGCAGCTTAGGACAGGGAGGACAGCCCCAGCATTTT. Translated, it gives CASSLGQGGQPQHF.

The rearrangement links TRBV19 to TRBJ2-7; D is uncertain. This CDR3 is built from 14 residues. V was shortened by 8 bases and J by 0 bases, with 14 bases between the two germline ends. CDR1 LNHDA and CDR2 SQIVND come from the germline V gene (reference sequence). CDR3 DNA sequence: TGTGCCAGTGGAATTAATTCCCCCTCCTACGAGCAGTACTTC. Translating gives CASGINSPSYEQYF.

The table lists this clone with a few counts. V and J are TRBV6-6 and TRBJ1-2, with TRBD1 as a possible D gene (5 bases). This CDR3 region has 14 residues. V was pared by 2 bases and J by 6 bases, with 13 bases between. Germline lookup yields CDR1 MNHNY and CDR2 SVGAGI (reference sequence). CDR3 sequence: CASSYQGGKNGYTF. As DNA, the CDR3 is TGTGCCAGCAGTTACCAGGGAGGGAAAAATGGCTACACCTTC.

This chain joins TRBV5-1 and TRBJ1-1; 9 bases line up with TRBD1. After removal of 4 bases from V and 0 bases from J, the junction contained 1 base not matched to a gene. Germline V lookup: CDR1 SGHRS, CDR2 YFSETQ. The CDR3 runs to 14 residues. The CDR3 loop reads CASSGQGMNTEAFF. CDR3 coding DNA: TGCGCCAGCAGCGGACAGGGGATGAACACTGAAGCTTTCTTT.

The chain recombines TRBV5-1 with TRBJ2-3; D is perhaps TRBD1 or TRBD2 (6 bases each). V dropped 4 bases and J dropped 2 bases, with 11 bases sitting between them. The germline V gene has CDR1 SGHRS and CDR2 YFSETQ. This CDR3 region has 14 residues. The CDR3 bases are TGCGCCAGCAGCCTGGGGGGCTACACAGATACGCAGTATTTT. Residues: CASSLGGYTDTQYF.

V usage is TRBV10-2 and J usage is TRBJ1-4; D perhaps matches TRBD1 (5 bases). The germline gives CDR1 WSHSY, CDR2 SAAADI. This CDR3 has 15 amino acids. Trimming pared 3 bases from V and 3 bases from J, leaving 11 bases between. For the CDR3, the DNA is TGCGCCAGCAGTGATACTCAGGGTTCTAATGAAAAACTGTTTTTT. Protein product: CASSDTQGSNEKLFF.

This rearrangement joins TRBV11-2 to TRBJ1-1; D is unclear. Germline CDR1 reads SGHAT; CDR2 reads FQNNGV. This CDR3 contains 15 residues. V lost 2 bases, J lost 0 bases, and 10 bases lay in between. The CDR3 region is CASSLFGRLNTEAFF. CDR3 bases: TGTGCCAGCAGCTTATTTGGCAGATTGAACACTGAAGCTTTCTTT.

In its sample, this clone was seen a few times. The rearrangement joins TRBV11-2 to TRBJ2-4, with D possibly being TRBD2 (6 bases). V was cut by 3 bases and J by 3 bases, with 12 bases left in between. Germline CDR1 and CDR2: SGHAT and FQNNGV. CDR3 length: 15 amino acids. CDR3 coding DNA: TGTGCCAGCAGCTTCCCAACGGGAGTCAAAAACATTCAGTACTTC. Translated, it gives CASSFPTGVKNIQYF.

This clone was recorded a few times. This chain joins TRBV10-2 and TRBJ2-3, with D maybe TRBD2 (6 bases). This CDR3 comprises 16 residues. Germline loops: CDR1 WSHSY, CDR2 SAAADI. Trimming took off 4 bases at V and 3 bases at J, with 17 bases between the two ends. The CDR3 DNA is TGCGCCAGCAGTGGAGGCAGGGAGGACGTGACAGATACGCAGTATTTT. It encodes CASSGGREDVTDTQYF.

The chain couples TRBV28 to TRBJ2-1, with 9 nucleotides matching TRBD1. The CDR3 sequence is 15 residues long. From germline, CDR1 is MDHEN and CDR2 SYDVKM. Trimming at V came to 5 bases and at J to 14 bases, leaving 16 bases not matched to a gene. This CDR3 reads CASSGPPGQGVMKFF. CDR3 coding DNA: TGTGCCAGCAGTGGCCCCCCGGGACAGGGTGTGATGAAGTTCTTC.

V and J are TRBV6-5 and TRBJ1-5; no clear D. The V gene's germline CDR1 is MNHEY and CDR2 SVGAGI. The V end was cut by 0 bases, the J end by 5 bases, with 11 bases between. The CDR3 extends over 15 amino acids. For the CDR3, the DNA is TGTGCCAGCAGTTACTCTGGCAGTGTTGATCAGCCCCAGCATTTT. Translating it yields CASSYSGSVDQPQHF.

This rearrangement joins TRBV5-6 to TRBJ1-1, with unresolved D. Germline V gene sequence: CDR1 SGHDT, CDR2 YYEEEE. The CDR3 extends over 15 amino acids. V was clipped by 4 bases and J by 1 base, with 14 bases between them. CDR3 nucleotides: TGTGCCAGCAGCCCTGGACCGTCCACGAACACTGAAGCTTTCTTT. This codes for CASSPGPSTNTEAFF.

The chain carries TRBV27 and TRBJ2-7; no clear D gene. Germline V gene sequence: CDR1 MNHEY, CDR2 SMNVEV (reference sequence). The V and J ends lost 3 bases and 0 bases respectively, with 6 bases between them. CDR3 size: 13 residues. CDR3 sequence: CASSFWLSYEQYF. The CDR3 region has the DNA TGTGCCAGCAGTTTCTGGCTCTCCTACGAGCAGTACTTC.

This clone was counted between two and nine times. The J gene is TRBJ1-5, the V gene TRBV12-5; 10 bases match TRBD1. Trimming cost V 1 base and J 11 bases; bases outside gene matches: 23. From germline, CDR1 is LGHNT and CDR2 FRNRAP. The CDR3 sequence is 20 residues long. CDR3 nucleotides: TGTGCTAGTGGTTTGGCCCTCGGACAGGGGGGCGATGCGGGGGGTTTGGCCCAGCATTTT. This codes for CASGLALGQGGDAGGLAQHF.

In the case of this clone: The junction does not match germline at one end; this may be a read error. V usage is TRBV7-8 and J usage is TRBJ2-1; 7 bases agree with TRBD2. CDR3 length: 15 amino acids. Germline assignment: CDR1 SGHVS and CDR2 FQNEAQ. CDR3 bases: TGTGCCAGCAGCCTAGCGGAGCGGACCCACAATGAGCAGTTCTTC. This translates into CASSLAERTHNEQFF. The full variable domain, rest sourced from reference TRBV7-8 and TRBJ2-1, is GAGVSQSPRYKVAKRGQDVALRCDPISGHVSLFWYQQALGQGPEFLTYFQNEAQLDKSGLPSDRFFAERPEGSVSTLKIQRTQQEDSAVYLCASSLAERTHNEQFFGPGTRLTVL.

The V and J genes are TRBV6-1 and TRBJ1-4, with D hard to call. Germline V gives CDR1 MNHNS, CDR2 SASEGT. V was trimmed by 5 bases and J by 0 bases, leaving 7 bases between them. This CDR3 is built from 14 residues. The DNA of the CDR3 is TGTGCCAGCAGTCTTGATGCAACTAATGAAAAACTGTTTTTT. Protein sequence: CASSLDATNEKLFF.

This chain uses TRBV7-3 with TRBJ2-2; 8 bases are shared with TRBD1. CDR3 length: 15 residues. The V segment lost 5 bases and the J segment 8 bases; nucleotides outside the gene matches: 10. CDR1 is SGHTA, CDR2 FQGTGA, per germline. The CDR3 here is CASSRGQGRTGELFF. CDR3 nucleotide sequence: TGTGCCAGCAGCCGCGGACAGGGAAGAACGGGGGAGCTGTTTTTT.

In this sample, this clone turned up many times. The V and J genes are TRBV30 and TRBJ1-4; D gene ambiguous. The CDR3 has 15 residues. The V gene's germline CDR1 is GTSNPN and CDR2 SVGIG (reference sequence). The ends were cut back, 4 bases at V and 0 bases at J, with 12 bases in the middle. In DNA form, the CDR3 reads TGTGCCTGGACTGTCAAGGATTCAACTAATGAAAAACTGTTTTTT. Residues: CAWTVKDSTNEKLFF.

DNA for the CDR3: TGCGCCAGCGACAAGGGCCTTGGGTCCTACAATGAGCAGTTCTTC. It is translated as CASDKGLGSYNEQFF. V usage is TRBV5-1 and J usage is TRBJ2-1; D not certain. V lost 7 bases to trimming and J lost 1 base, with 15 bases between them. This CDR3 spans 15 amino acids. Germline V lookup: CDR1 SGHRS, CDR2 YFSETQ. Based on the CDR3 plus reference TRBV5-1 and TRBJ2-1, the full variable domain is KAGVTQTPRYLIKTRGQQVTLSCSPISGHRSVSWYQQTPGQGLQFLFEYFSETQRNKGNFPGRFSGRQFSNSRSEMNVSTLELGDSALYLCASDKGLGSYNEQFFGPGTRLTVL.

This clone was found many times. The chain recombines TRBV11-2 with TRBJ2-4; possible D gene TRBD2, 6 bases. Trimming took off 5 bases at V and 4 bases at J, with 24 bases between the two ends. Per the germline V gene, CDR1 is SGHAT and CDR2 is FQNNGV. There are 18 residues in the CDR3. DNA for the CDR3: TGTGCCAGCAGCGTAGTAAACAACCTCTATGGGGGGAAAAACATTCAGTACTTC. Translating gives CASSVVNNLYGGKNIQYF.

The rearrangement joins TRBV30 to TRBJ2-7; the D call may be TRBD1 or TRBD2 (6 bases each). This CDR3 is built from 15 residues. CDR1 and CDR2 from the germline V gene are GTSNPN and SVGIG (reference sequence). Between the trimmed V and J ends, which lost 1 base and 0 bases, there was a span of 13 bases. CDR3 residues: CAWSGGAASSYEQYF. The CDR3 nucleotides read TGTGCCTGGAGTGGGGGGGCGGCAAGCTCCTACGAGCAGTACTTC.

The chain employs TRBV27 and TRBJ2-7; TRBD2 matches 8 bases. The trim removed 2 bases at V and 5 bases at J, leaving 8 bases unmatched. CDR3 length: 15 residues. Looked up from germline, CDR1 is MNHEY and CDR2 is SMNVEV (reference sequence). CDR3: CASSLAAAGADEQYF. CDR3 DNA sequence: TGTGCCAGCAGTTTAGCAGCAGCGGGGGCGGACGAGCAGTACTTC.

This clone was seen many times. V gene TRBV28 combines with J gene TRBJ1-5; no firm D call. The CDR3 is 12 amino acids. Trimming shortened V by 3 bases and J by 6 bases, and 6 bases separated the two germline ends. Germline lookup yields CDR1 MDHEN and CDR2 SYDVKM. As DNA, the CDR3 is TGTGCCAGCAGTTTGCTTAGTCAGCCCCAGCATTTT. This gives the protein CASSLLSQPQHF.

The chain has TRBV11-2 and TRBJ1-1, with 7 bases identical to TRBD1. V shed 1 base and J 10 bases; nucleotides not matched to a gene: 6. This CDR3 has 13 residues. CDR1 is SGHAT, CDR2 FQNNGV, per germline. The CDR3 DNA follows: TGTGCCAGCAGCTTAGGATCGGCAGGGGGAGCTTTCTTT. Translating gives CASSLGSAGGAFF.

This clone was counted only a few times. The chain employs TRBV10-3 and TRBJ1-2, with 7 bases that match TRBD1. Losses at the gene ends were 3 bases for V and 8 bases for J; bases not matched to a gene: 15. This CDR3 spans 16 amino acids. Germline V gene sequence: CDR1 ENHRY, CDR2 SYGVKD. The CDR3 region is CAISDASTGPARGYTF. In DNA form, the CDR3 reads TGTGCCATCAGTGACGCCTCGACAGGGCCGGCGAGAGGCTACACCTTC.